One sample yielded the 28 T cell receptor beta chains listed below, sequenced in a study of T cell responses to AZD1222 COVID-19 vaccine. Clones were read by immunoSEQ multiplex PCR, and TCRdb kept only the in-frame ones, dropping some. The sample includes about 160,000 clones, 85% to 95% of them seen just once. Sequencing was performed on peripheral blood, taken on day 0 of AZD1222 vaccination. Every receptor here comes from an adult in good health.

V and J are TRBV20-1 and TRBJ2-1; 9 nucleotides align to TRBD1. Germline V gene lookup returns CDR1 DFQATT and CDR2 SNEGSKA (reference sequence). Losses at the gene ends were 3 bases for V and 7 bases for J; bases not matched to a gene: 7. The CDR3 is made up of 14 amino acids. Written as DNA, the CDR3 is TGCAGTGCTAGTCCCGGGACAGGGCGAAATGAGCAGTTCTTC. Its protein is CSASPGTGRNEQFF.

This chain connects TRBV29-1 to TRBJ1-1; TRBD1 matches at 9 bases. Losses at the gene ends were 5 bases for V and 0 bases for J; bases not matched to a gene: 7. Germline CDR1 reads SQVTM; CDR2 reads ANQGSEA. The CDR3 has 15 residues. For the CDR3, the DNA is TGCAGCGTTCCCACAGGGGGCTTTCTGAACACTGAAGCTTTCTTT. Encoded protein: CSVPTGGFLNTEAFF. Variable domain in full (rest from reference TRBV29-1 and TRBJ1-1): SAVISQKPSRDICQRGTSLTIQCQVDSQVTMMFWYRQQPGQSLTLIATANQGSEATYESGFVIDKFPISRPNLTFSTLTVSNMSPEDSSIYLCSVPTGGFLNTEAFFGQGTRLTVV.

The chain has TRBV27 and TRBJ2-1; weak D call: TRBD2 (5 bases). The CDR3 extends over 14 amino acids. Germline V gene sequence: CDR1 MNHEY, CDR2 SMNVEV (reference sequence). V lost 2 bases and J lost 10, with 15 bases in between. The CDR3 reads CASSLAFGSSEQFF. The CDR3 DNA reads as TGTGCCAGCAGTTTAGCGTTTGGGTCTAGCGAGCAGTTCTTC.

The J gene is TRBJ1-5, the V gene TRBV12-3 or TRBV12-4; D remains ambiguous. The CDR3 loop spans 12 amino acids. The V and J ends lost 6 bases and 1 base respectively, with 4 bases between them. CDR3 nucleotides: TGTGCCAGCAGGGACAGCAATCAGCCCCAGCATTTT. Its translation: CASRDSNQPQHF.

V and J are TRBV7-2 and TRBJ2-7, with no clear D. V dropped 5 bases and J dropped 2 bases, with 10 bases sitting between them. The CDR3 runs 13 residues. The germline gives CDR1 SGHTA, CDR2 FQGNSA. The CDR3 here is CASSVERAYEQYV. In DNA form, the CDR3 reads TGTGCCAGCAGCGTCGAGCGAGCCTACGAGCAGTACGTC.

The genes are TRBV19 and TRBJ1-5; 10 bases match TRBD1. Germline CDR1 LNHDA, CDR2 SQIVND (reference sequence). J was trimmed by 2 bases and V by 8 bases; bases with no gene match: 9. The CDR3 covers 16 residues. CDR3 in DNA: TGTGCCAGTCTTCTGGGTGGACAGGGGGGCAATCAGCCCCAGCATTTT. Encoded protein: CASLLGGQGGNQPQHF.

The CDR3 coding sequence is TGTGCCAGCAGTTGGGACTACCCCATCGGGGATCCTAGCACAGATACGCAGTATTTT. This encodes CASSWDYPIGDPSTDTQYF. The V call is TRBV2, the J call TRBJ2-3; 7 bases map to TRBD2. The V segment lost 5 bases and the J segment 0 bases; nucleotides outside the gene matches: 17. CDR1 is SNHLY and CDR2 is FYNNEI in the germline V gene. This CDR3 is built from 19 residues.

V gene TRBV5-4 combines with J gene TRBJ1-1; no clear D gene. CDR1 SGHNT and CDR2 YYREEE come from the germline V gene (reference sequence). V was trimmed by 4 bases and J by 0 bases, leaving 7 bases between them. There are 13 residues in the CDR3. The CDR3 reads CASSPDVNTEAFF. The CDR3 coding sequence is TGTGCCAGCAGCCCGGACGTGAACACTGAAGCTTTCTTT. The full variable domain, rest sourced from reference TRBV5-4 and TRBJ1-1, is ETGVTQSPTHLIKTRGQQVTLRCSSQSGHNTVSWYQQALGQGPQFIFQYYREEENGRGNFPPRFSGLQFPNYSSELNVNALELDDSALYLCASSPDVNTEAFFGQGTRLTVV.

CDR3 sequence reads: CASRRGLSGRALLGTDTQYF. The CDR3, as DNA: TGCGCCAGCAGAAGAGGGCTAAGCGGGAGGGCTCTCCTAGGCACAGATACGCAGTATTTT. This chain connects TRBV5-1 to TRBJ2-3; 10 bases match TRBD2. The CDR3 totals 20 residues. Germline V gene data show CDR1 as SGHRS and CDR2 as YFSETQ. J was trimmed by 1 base and V by 5 bases; bases with no gene match: 19.

The V and J genes are TRBV5-1 and TRBJ2-1, with 8 bases aligning to TRBD2. Trimming cost V 4 bases and J 0 bases; bases outside gene matches: 6. The CDR3 is 16 amino acids. CDR1 and CDR2 (germline): SGHRS, YFSETQ. The CDR3 DNA sequence: TGCGCCAGCAGCGTGACAGCGGGGGCCTCCTACAATGAGCAGTTCTTC. This gives the protein CASSVTAGASYNEQFF.

The J gene is TRBJ1-3, the V gene TRBV19; D is ambiguous. CDR1 is LNHDA, CDR2 SQIVND, per germline (reference sequence). Trimming shortened V by 9 bases and J by 0 bases, and 6 bases separated the two germline ends. This CDR3 is built from 12 residues. CDR3: CASRLSGNTIYF. The CDR3 DNA reads as TGTGCCAGCAGGCTCTCTGGAAACACCATATATTTT.

The chain joins TRBV7-6 to TRBJ1-2; the D is unclear. Per germline, CDR1 SGHVS and CDR2 FNYEAQ. The CDR3 spans 17 residues. The V end was cut by 1 base, the J end by 0 bases, with 15 bases between. The CDR3 DNA sequence: TGTGCCAGCAGCTTAGGGACCGACGGAAGACCTAACTATGGCTACACCTTC. Protein sequence: CASSLGTDGRPNYGYTF. Full variable domain (outside the CDR3, taken from reference TRBV7-6 and TRBJ1-2): GAGVSQSPRYKVTKRGQDVALRCDPISGHVSLYWYRQALGQGPEFLTYFNYEAQQDKSGLPNDRFSAERPEGSISTLTIQRTEQRDSAMYRCASSLGTDGRPNYGYTFGSGTRLTVV.

This clone was found once. The chain joins TRBV7-6 to TRBJ2-2; maybe TRBD2 (5 bases). Germline V gene lookup returns CDR1 SGHVS and CDR2 FNYEAQ. The CDR3 has 15 amino acids. The ends were cut back, 2 bases at V and 5 bases at J, with 12 bases in the middle. CDR3 loop: CASSLMSSRTGELFF. The CDR3 DNA reads TGTGCCAGCAGCTTAATGTCTAGCCGGACCGGGGAGCTGTTTTTT.

The rearrangement joins TRBV14 to TRBJ1-2; no definite D call. Germline CDR1 is SGHDN and CDR2 is FVKESK. The CDR3 totals 12 residues. The V end lost 0 bases, the J end lost 8 bases, and 7 bases lay between the germline ends. In DNA, the CDR3 is TGTGCCAGCAGCCAAGATTGGGGAGGCTACACCTTC. Amino acids: CASSQDWGGYTF.

The CDR3 coding sequence is TGTGCCAGTAGACGACAGGGTGACAATCAGCCCCAGCATTTT. Translated, it gives CASRRQGDNQPQHF. This chain uses TRBV19 with TRBJ1-5, with 7 bases lining up with TRBD1. With 6 bases clipped from V and 3 bases from J, the junction kept 5 bases outside the gene matches. The CDR3 covers 14 residues. Germline CDR1 LNHDA, CDR2 SQIVND (reference sequence).

V gene TRBV11-3 combines with J gene TRBJ2-1; tentatively, D is TRBD1 or TRBD2 (6 bases each). The CDR3 has 16 amino acids. Trimming shortened V by 7 bases and J by 7 bases, and 23 bases separated the two germline ends. CDR1 is SGHNT and CDR2 is YENEEA in the germline V gene. The CDR3, as DNA: TGTGCCAGCATCCTTTGTGGGGGGCCTCGGAAGAATGAGCAGTTCTTC. It yields the protein CASILCGGPRKNEQFF.

The genes are TRBV12-3 or TRBV12-4 and TRBJ1-5; D may be TRBD1 (5 bases). This CDR3 contains 12 residues. V lost 7 bases to trimming and J lost 7 bases, with 11 bases between them. The CDR3 coding sequence is TGTGCCAGCACCCACGGGGGGCAGCCCCAGCATTTT. Protein: CASTHGGQPQHF.

For this clone: Distinct nucleotide sequences in the sample also encode this CDR3. The chain carries TRBV7-9 and TRBJ2-2, with D tentatively TRBD1 or TRBD2 (5 bases each). Germline assignment: CDR1 SEHNR and CDR2 FQNEAQ (reference sequence). CDR3 length: 15 residues. V lost 1 base and J lost 3, with 9 bases in between. CDR3 nucleotides: TGTGCCAGCAGCTTAGGGCAGGGAGACACCGGGGAGCTGTTTTTT. It is translated as CASSLGQGDTGELFF.

The genes are TRBV5-4 and TRBJ2-1; 9 bases agree with TRBD2. The CDR3 contains 15 residues. CDR1 is SGHNT and CDR2 is YYREEE in the germline V gene (reference sequence). The V gene end was trimmed by 2 bases and the J gene end by 4 bases; junction bases not matched to a gene: 4. The CDR3 DNA sequence: TGTGCCAGCAGCTTTAGCGGGGGCGTTTACAATGAGCAGTTCTTC. This codes for CASSFSGGVYNEQFF. Combining the CDR3 with reference TRBV5-4 and TRBJ2-1 gives the whole variable domain ETGVTQSPTHLIKTRGQQVTLRCSSQSGHNTVSWYQQALGQGPQFIFQYYREEENGRGNFPPRFSGLQFPNYSSELNVNALELDDSALYLCASSFSGGVYNEQFFGPGTRLTVL.

The chain couples TRBV5-4 to TRBJ2-3; possibly TRBD2 for D (6 bases). This CDR3 contains 13 residues. Germline values: CDR1 SGHNT, CDR2 YYREEE (reference sequence). Trimming took 4 bases from V and 4 from J, leaving 10 bases between them. CDR3 sequence reads: CASSRGGADTQYF. The CDR3 DNA sequence: TGTGCCAGCAGCAGAGGAGGGGCAGATACGCAGTATTTT.

The sample holds one count of this clone. The V gene is TRBV15, the J gene TRBJ1-5; D possibly corresponds to TRBD1 (5 bases). The V gene's germline CDR1 is LNHNV and CDR2 YYDKDF (reference sequence). Trimming removed 4 bases at V and 7 bases at J, with 14 bases between. This CDR3 comprises 14 residues. The CDR3 sequence is CATSMPGGSQPQHF. CDR3 in DNA: TGTGCCACCAGCATGCCCGGGGGTAGCCAGCCCCAGCATTTT. The whole variable domain, filled in from reference TRBV15 and TRBJ1-5, reads DAMVIQNPRYQVTQFGKPVTLSCSQTLNHNVMYWYQQKSSQAPKLLFHYYDKDFNNEADTPDNFQSRRPNTSFCFLDIRSPGLGDTAMYLCATSMPGGSQPQHFGDGTRLSIL.

V usage is TRBV2 and J usage is TRBJ1-4; D is unclear. CDR1 is SNHLY, CDR2 FYNNEI, per germline. CDR3 size: 13 residues. With 4 bases removed from V and 7 bases from J, the gap between germline ends came to 10 bases. CDR3 bases: TGTGCCAGCAGTGTTGGGTGGAGTGAAAAACTGTTTTTT. It yields the protein CASSVGWSEKLFF.

The V gene is TRBV6-5, the J gene TRBJ2-1; 9 bases match TRBD2. J gave up 5 bases and V 6 bases, and 8 bases lay outside the gene matches. The CDR3 has 15 residues. Germline V gene lookup returns CDR1 MNHEY and CDR2 SVGAGI. The CDR3 coding sequence is TGTGCCAGCAGAAAAGCAAGCGGGAGGAACAATGAGCAGTTCTTC. This encodes CASRKASGRNNEQFF.

The rearrangement links TRBV19 to TRBJ2-3, with TRBD1 identical over 7 bases. Losses at the gene ends were 5 bases for V and 1 base for J; bases not matched to a gene: 6. This CDR3 is built from 15 residues. Germline V CDR1 and CDR2: LNHDA, SQIVND (reference sequence). The CDR3 DNA reads as TGTGCCAGTAGTGACAGGGCCATTGGCACAGATACGCAGTATTTT. This codes for CASSDRAIGTDTQYF. Filled out from reference TRBV19 and TRBJ2-3, the complete variable domain reads DGGITQSPKYLFRKEGQNVTLSCEQNLNHDAMYWYRQDPGQGLRLIYYSQIVNDFQKGDIAEGYSVSREKKESFPLTVTSAQKNPTAFYLCASSDRAIGTDTQYFGPGTRLTVL.

The chain recombines TRBV19 with TRBJ1-1; the match to TRBD1 covers 8 bases. Unmatched junction bases numbered 9, after V lost 5 bases and J lost 1 base. The CDR3 length is 16 residues. Germline V CDR1 and CDR2: LNHDA, SQIVND (reference sequence). The CDR3 reads CASSELQGARNTEAFF. The DNA of the CDR3 is TGTGCCAGTAGTGAGCTCCAGGGGGCACGGAACACTGAAGCTTTCTTT.

The chain has TRBV18 and TRBJ2-7, with 8 positions matching TRBD1. Losses at the gene ends were 6 bases for V and 7 bases for J; bases not matched to a gene: 8. Per germline, CDR1 KGHSH and CDR2 LQKENI. The CDR3 covers 13 residues. Here the CDR3 reads CASSPSRDREQYV. Written as DNA, the CDR3 is TGTGCCAGCTCGCCCAGTAGGGACAGGGAGCAGTACGTC.

This sequence joins TRBV30 and TRBJ1-2; 7 bases are shared with TRBD1. Unmatched junction bases numbered 6, after V lost 1 base and J lost 4 bases. The germline V gene encodes CDR1 GTSNPN and CDR2 SVGIG (reference sequence). This CDR3 region has 14 residues. CDR3 residues: CAWSAETGRYGYTF. CDR3 bases: TGTGCCTGGAGTGCGGAGACAGGGCGCTATGGCTACACCTTC.

J is TRBJ1-2 and V is TRBV29-1; D unclear. The V gene's germline CDR1 is SQVTM and CDR2 ANQGSEA. CDR3 length: 10 residues. The V end was cut by 6 bases, the J end by 8 bases, with 10 bases between. In DNA, the CDR3 is TGCAGCGTCCCCGGGGAGGGCTACACCTTC. Translated, it gives CSVPGEGYTF.